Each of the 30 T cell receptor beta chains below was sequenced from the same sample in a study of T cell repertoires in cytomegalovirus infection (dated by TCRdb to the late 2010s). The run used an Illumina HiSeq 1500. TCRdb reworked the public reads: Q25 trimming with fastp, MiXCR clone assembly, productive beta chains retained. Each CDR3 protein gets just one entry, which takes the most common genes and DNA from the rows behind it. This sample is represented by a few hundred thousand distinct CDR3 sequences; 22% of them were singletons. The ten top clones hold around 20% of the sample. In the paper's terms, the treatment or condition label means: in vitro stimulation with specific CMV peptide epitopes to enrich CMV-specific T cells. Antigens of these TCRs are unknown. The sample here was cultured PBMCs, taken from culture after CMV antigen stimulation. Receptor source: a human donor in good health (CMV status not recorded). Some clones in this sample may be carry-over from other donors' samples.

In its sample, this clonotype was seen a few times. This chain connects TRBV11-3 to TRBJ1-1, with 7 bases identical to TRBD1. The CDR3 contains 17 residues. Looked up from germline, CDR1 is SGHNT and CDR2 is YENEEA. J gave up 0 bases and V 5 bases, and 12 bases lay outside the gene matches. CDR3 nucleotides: TGTGCCAGCAGCCCATGGGACAGCAGGGGGATGAACACTGAAGCTTTCTTT. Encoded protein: CASSPWDSRGMNTEAFF.

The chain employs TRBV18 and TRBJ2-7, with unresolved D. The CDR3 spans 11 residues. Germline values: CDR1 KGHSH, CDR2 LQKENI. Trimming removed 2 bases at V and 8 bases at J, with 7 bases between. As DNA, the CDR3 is TGTGCCAGCTCACCATCGAGTCAGCAGTACTTC. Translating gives CASSPSSQQYF.

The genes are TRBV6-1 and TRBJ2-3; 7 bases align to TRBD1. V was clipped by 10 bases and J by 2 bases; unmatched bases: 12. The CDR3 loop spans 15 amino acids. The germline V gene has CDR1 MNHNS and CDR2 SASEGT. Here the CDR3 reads CANRDADRNTDTQYF. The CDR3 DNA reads TGTGCCAACAGGGACGCGGACAGGAACACAGATACGCAGTATTTT.

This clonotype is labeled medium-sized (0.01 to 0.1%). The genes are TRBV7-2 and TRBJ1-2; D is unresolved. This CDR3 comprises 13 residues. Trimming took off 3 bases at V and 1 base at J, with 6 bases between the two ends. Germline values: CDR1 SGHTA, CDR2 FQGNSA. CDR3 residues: CASSLSDNYGYTF. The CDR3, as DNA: TGTGCCAGCAGCTTGTCAGATAACTATGGCTACACCTTC. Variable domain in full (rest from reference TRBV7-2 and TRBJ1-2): GAGVSQSPSNKVTEKGKDVELRCDPISGHTALYWYRQSLGQGLEFLIYFQGNSAPDKSGLPSDRFSAERTGGSVSTLTIQRTQQEDSAVYLCASSLSDNYGYTFGSGTRLTVV.

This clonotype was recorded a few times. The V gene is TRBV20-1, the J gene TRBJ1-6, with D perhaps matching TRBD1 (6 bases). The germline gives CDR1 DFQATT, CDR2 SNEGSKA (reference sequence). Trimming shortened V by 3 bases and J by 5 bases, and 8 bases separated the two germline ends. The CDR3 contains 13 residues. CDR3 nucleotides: TGCAGTGCTAGGGACAGTAATAATTCACCCCTCCACTTT. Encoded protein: CSARDSNNSPLHF.

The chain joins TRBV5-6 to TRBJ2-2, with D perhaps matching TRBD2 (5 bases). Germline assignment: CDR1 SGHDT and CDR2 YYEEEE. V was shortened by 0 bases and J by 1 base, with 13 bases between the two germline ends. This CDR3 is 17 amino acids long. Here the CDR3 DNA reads TGTGCCAGCAGCTTGGGCCCACTAGAGGTGAACACCGGGGAGCTGTTTTTT. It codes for CASSLGPLEVNTGELFF.

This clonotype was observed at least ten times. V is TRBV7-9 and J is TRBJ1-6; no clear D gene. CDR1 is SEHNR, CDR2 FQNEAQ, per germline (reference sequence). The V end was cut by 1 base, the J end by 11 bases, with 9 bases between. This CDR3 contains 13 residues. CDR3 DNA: TGTGCCAGCAGCTTAGTAGAGGGTACACCCCTCCACTTT. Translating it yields CASSLVEGTPLHF.

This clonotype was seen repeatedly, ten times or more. This chain's CDR3 is CASRLAGGRETQYF. As DNA, the CDR3 is TGTGCCAGCAGGCTAGCGGGAGGGCGGGAGACCCAGTACTTC. J is TRBJ2-5 and V is TRBV7-2, with 12 bases fitting TRBD2. V gave up 6 bases and J gave up 5 bases; unmatched junction bases: 4. Germline V gives CDR1 SGHTA, CDR2 FQGNSA. The CDR3 spans 14 residues.

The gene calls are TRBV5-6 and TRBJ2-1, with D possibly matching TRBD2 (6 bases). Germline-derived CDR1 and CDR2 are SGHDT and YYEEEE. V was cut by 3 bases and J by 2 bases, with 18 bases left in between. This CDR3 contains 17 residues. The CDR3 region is CASSYSFAGKPYNEQFF. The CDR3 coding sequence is TGTGCCAGCAGCTACTCGTTTGCGGGAAAGCCCTACAATGAGCAGTTCTTC.

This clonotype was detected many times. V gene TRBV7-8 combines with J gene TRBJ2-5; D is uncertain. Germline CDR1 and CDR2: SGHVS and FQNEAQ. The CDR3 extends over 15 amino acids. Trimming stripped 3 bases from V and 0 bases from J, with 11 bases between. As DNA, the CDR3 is TGTGCCAGCAGCTTTTCCCCCGAGTACCAAGAGACCCAGTACTTC. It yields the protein CASSFSPEYQETQYF.

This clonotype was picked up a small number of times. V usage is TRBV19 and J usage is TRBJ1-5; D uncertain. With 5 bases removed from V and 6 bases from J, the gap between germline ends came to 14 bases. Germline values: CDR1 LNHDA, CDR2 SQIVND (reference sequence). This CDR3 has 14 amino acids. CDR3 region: CASSLLMGVQPQHF. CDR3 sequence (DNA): TGTGCCAGTAGTTTGTTGATGGGTGTTCAGCCCCAGCATTTT.

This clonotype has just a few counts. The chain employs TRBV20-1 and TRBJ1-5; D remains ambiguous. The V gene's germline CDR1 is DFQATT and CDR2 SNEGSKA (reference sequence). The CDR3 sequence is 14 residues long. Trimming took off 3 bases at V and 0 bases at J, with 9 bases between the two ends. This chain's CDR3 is CSAREDYSNQPQHF. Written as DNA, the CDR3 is TGCAGTGCTAGGGAGGATTATAGCAATCAGCCCCAGCATTTT.

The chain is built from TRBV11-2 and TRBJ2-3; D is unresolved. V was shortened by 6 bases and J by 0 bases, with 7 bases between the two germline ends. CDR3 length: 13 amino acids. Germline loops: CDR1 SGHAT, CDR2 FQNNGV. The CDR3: CASRVPSTDTQYF. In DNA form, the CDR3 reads TGTGCCAGCAGGGTCCCTAGCACAGATACGCAGTATTTT.

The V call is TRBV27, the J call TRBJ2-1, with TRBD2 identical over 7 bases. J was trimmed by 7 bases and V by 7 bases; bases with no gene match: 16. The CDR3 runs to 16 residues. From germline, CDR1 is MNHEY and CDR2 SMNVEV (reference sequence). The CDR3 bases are TGTGCCAGCATGGGGGGGGGTGGGACTTCCGAGAATGAGCAGTTCTTC. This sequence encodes CASMGGGGTSENEQFF.

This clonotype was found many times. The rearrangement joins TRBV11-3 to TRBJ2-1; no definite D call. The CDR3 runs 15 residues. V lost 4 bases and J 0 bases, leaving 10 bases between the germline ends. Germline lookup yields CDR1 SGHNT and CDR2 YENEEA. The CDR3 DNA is TGTGCCAGCAGCTCATACGTCAGCTCCTACAATGAGCAGTTCTTC. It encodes CASSSYVSSYNEQFF.

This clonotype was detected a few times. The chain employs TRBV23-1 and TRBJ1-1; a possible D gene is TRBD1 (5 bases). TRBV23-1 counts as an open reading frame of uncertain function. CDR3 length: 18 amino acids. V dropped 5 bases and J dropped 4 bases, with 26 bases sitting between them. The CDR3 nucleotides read TGCGCCAGCAGTTCAGGCAGGGACCGGCCAACCGCGAGCACTGAAGCTTTCTTT. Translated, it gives CASSSGRDRPTASTEAFF.

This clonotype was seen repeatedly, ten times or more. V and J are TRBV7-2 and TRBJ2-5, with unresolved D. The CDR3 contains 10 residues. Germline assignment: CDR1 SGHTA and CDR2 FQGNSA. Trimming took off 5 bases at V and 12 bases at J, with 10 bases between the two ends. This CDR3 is CASSQPPEYF. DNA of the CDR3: TGTGCCAGCAGCCAACCCCCCGAGTACTTC.

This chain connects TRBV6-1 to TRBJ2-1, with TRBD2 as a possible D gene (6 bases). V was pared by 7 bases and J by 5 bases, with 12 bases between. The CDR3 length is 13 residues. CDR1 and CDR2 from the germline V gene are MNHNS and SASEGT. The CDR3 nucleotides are TGTGCCAGCACGTCTAGCGTAAACAATGAGCAGTTCTTC. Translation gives CASTSSVNNEQFF.

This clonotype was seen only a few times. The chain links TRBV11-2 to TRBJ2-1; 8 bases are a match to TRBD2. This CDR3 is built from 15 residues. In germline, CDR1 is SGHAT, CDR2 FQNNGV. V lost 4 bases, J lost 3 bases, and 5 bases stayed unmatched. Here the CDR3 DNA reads TGTGCCAGCAGCTCGGGGGGGGACCTCTACAATGAGCAGTTCTTC. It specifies CASSSGGDLYNEQFF.

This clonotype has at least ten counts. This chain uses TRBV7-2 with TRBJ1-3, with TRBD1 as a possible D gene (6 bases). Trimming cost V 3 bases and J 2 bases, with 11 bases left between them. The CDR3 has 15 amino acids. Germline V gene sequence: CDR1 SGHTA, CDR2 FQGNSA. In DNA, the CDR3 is TGTGCCAGCAGCTTCGGGGGGCAGGCTGGAAACACCATATATTTT. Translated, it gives CASSFGGQAGNTIYF.

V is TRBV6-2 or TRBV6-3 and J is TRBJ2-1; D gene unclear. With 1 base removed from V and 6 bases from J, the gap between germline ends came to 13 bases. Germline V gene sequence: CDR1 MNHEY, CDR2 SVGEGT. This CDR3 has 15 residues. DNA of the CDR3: TGTGCCAGCAGTTACTTAGTTTCGCCTTCCAATGAGCAGTTCTTC. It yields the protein CASSYLVSPSNEQFF.

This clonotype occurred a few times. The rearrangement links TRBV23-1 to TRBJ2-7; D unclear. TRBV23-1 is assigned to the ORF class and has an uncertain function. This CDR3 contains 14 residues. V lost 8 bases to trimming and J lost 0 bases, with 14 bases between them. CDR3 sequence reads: CASRNAFSSYEQYV. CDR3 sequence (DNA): TGCGCCAGCCGGAATGCCTTCAGCTCCTACGAGCAGTACGTC.

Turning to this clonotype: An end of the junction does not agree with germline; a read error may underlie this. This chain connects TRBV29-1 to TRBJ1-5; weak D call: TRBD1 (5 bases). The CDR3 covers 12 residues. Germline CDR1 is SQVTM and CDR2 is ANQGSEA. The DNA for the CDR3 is TGCAGCGTTGCTTACGGAGTGGGGCCCCAGCGTTTT. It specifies CSVAYGVGPQRF. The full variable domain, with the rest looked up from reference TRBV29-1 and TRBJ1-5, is SAVISQKPSRDICQRGTSLTIQCQVDSQVTMMFWYRQQPGQSLTLIATANQGSEATYESGFVIDKFPISRPNLTFSTLTVSNMSPEDSSIYLCSVAYGVGPQRFGDGTRLSIL.

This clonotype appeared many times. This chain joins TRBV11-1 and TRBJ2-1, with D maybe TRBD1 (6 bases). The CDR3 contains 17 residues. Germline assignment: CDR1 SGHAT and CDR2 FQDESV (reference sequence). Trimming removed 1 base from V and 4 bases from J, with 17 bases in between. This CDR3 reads CASSLEGSGTNYNEQFF. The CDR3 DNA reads TGTGCCAGCAGCTTAGAAGGGTCCGGGACAAATTACAATGAGCAGTTCTTC. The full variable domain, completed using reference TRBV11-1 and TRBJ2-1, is EAEVAQSPRYKITEKSQAVAFWCDPISGHATLYWYRQILGQGPELLVQFQDESVVDDSQLPKDRFSAERLKGVDSTLKIQPAELGDSAMYLCASSLEGSGTNYNEQFFGPGTRLTVL.

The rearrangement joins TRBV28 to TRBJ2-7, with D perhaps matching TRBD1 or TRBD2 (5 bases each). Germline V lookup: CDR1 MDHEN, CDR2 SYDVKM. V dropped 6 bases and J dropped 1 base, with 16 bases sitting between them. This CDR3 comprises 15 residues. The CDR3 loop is CASSPPGRQSYEQYF. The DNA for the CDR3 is TGTGCCAGCAGCCCCCCGGGACGCCAGTCCTACGAGCAGTACTTC.

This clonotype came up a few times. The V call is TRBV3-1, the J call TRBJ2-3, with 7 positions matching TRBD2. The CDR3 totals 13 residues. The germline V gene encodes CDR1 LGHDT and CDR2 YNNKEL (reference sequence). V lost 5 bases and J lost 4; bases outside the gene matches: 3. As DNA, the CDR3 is TGTGCCAGCAGCATAGGGAGGGCAGATACGCAGTATTTT. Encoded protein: CASSIGRADTQYF.

The CDR3 nucleotides read TGTGCCACCAGCGCCCCCGAGGGGGCGAGGGGCTACACCTTC. Its protein is CATSAPEGARGYTF. The chain employs TRBV15 and TRBJ1-2, with 7 bases lining up with TRBD1. The CDR3 spans 14 residues. Germline assignment: CDR1 LNHNV and CDR2 YYDKDF (reference sequence). Germline trimming cut 5 bases from V and 8 bases from J; bases unmatched to any gene: 11.

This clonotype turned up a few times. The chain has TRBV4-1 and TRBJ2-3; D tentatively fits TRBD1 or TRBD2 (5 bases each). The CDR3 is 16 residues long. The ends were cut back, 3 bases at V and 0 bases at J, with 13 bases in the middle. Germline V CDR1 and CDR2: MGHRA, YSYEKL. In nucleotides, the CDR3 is TGCGCCAGCAGCCACCCGGGACCATCTAGCACAGATACGCAGTATTTT. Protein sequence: CASSHPGPSSTDTQYF.

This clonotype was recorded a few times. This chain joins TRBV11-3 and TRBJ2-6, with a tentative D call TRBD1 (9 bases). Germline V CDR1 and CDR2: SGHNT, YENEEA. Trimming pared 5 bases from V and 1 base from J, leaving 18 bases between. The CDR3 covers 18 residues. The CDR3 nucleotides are TGTGCCAGCAGCCCGGACAGGGGACTAGTTTCTGGGGCCAACGTCCTGACTTTC. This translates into CASSPDRGLVSGANVLTF. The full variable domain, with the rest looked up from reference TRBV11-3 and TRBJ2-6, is EAGVVQSPRYKIIEKKQPVAFWCNPISGHNTLYWYLQNLGQGPELLIRYENEEAVDDSQLPKDRFSAERLKGVDSTLKIQPAELGDSAVYLCASSPDRGLVSGANVLTFGAGSRLTVL.

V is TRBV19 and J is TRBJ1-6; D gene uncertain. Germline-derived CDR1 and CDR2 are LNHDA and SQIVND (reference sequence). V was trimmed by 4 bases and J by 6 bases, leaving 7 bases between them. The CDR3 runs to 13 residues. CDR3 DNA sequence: TGTGCCAGTAGTACAGAGGGTAATTCACCCCTCCACTTT. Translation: CASSTEGNSPLHF.